This TCR beta chain was retrieved from a study of T cell changes during pregnancy in multiple sclerosis. The CDR3 spans 15 residues. After removal of 3 bases from V and 9 bases from J, the junction contained 10 bases not matched to a gene. Germline V CDR1 and CDR2: SGHAT, FQDESV (reference sequence). TCRdb's copy holds only in-frame clones and misses some; the assay was immunoSEQ multiplex PCR. The sample yields about 68,000 clones, about nine tenths seen once. The sequence derives from a female donor with multiple sclerosis, enrolled in a pregnancy study. The starting material was peripheral blood, obtained in the third trimester of pregnancy. J is TRBJ2-1 and V is TRBV11-1, with 8 bases that match TRBD2. CDR3 loop: CASSFLGGGRSEQFF. The CDR3 DNA is TGTGCCAGCAGCTTCCTCGGGGGGGGGCGAAGTGAGCAGTTCTTC.